The present entry profiles one T cell receptor beta chain with its context. This clonotype was seen repeatedly, ten times or more. The antigen this receptor binds is unknown. The input lacks base qualities; no much larger clone sits a single base away. Receptor amplification or capture employed 5' RACE. Sequencing relied on an Illumina HiSeq 2500. A second 7 to 11 cycle PCR used a sample-barcoded 5' primer and a J-beta primer mix. Each TCR beta cDNA molecule received a unique molecular identifier from a template-switch 5' adaptor carrying 12 random nucleotides. At least 2.5 million CDR3-containing paired-end reads were obtained from each sample. All of the RNA was converted into first-strand cDNA using the Mint cDNA synthesis kit, with a TRBC-specific oligonucleotide serving as the primer. After uracil-DNA glycosylase treatment, a first 18-cycle PCR used universal primers M1SS and BC2_uni_R on all cDNA. As for how the authors treated the data: Each sample was normalized by randomly selecting 1 million high-quality reads, each carrying a distinct molecular identifier. Reads sharing molecular identifiers were discarded rather than binned into consensus sequences. MiTCR, set to a Q25 quality threshold and the strictest error-elimination algorithm, was used for CDR3 identification, clonotype clustering and error correction. A nonparametric unseen species model with Euler transformation was used to estimate a lower bound on total TCR beta diversity. Clones were called with MiXCR by TCRdb after fastp trimmed the public reads at Q25, and only in-frame beta chains were retained. When rows share a CDR3 protein, they turn into one entry using the most common DNA and genes. Here the V and J calls rest on TCRdb's processing, not on the authors' analysis. The sample records around 580,000 distinct CDR3 sequences, around half of which are singletons. The ten largest clonotypes hold around 23% of the sample.

Donors were under 40 systemically healthy Caucasian individuals from Russia aged roughly 6 to 90 years. Around 9.8 milliliters of peripheral blood were collected from each donor into EDTA-treated Vacutainer tubes. Ficoll-Paque density-gradient centrifugation was used to isolate PBMCs, with at least 6.5 million per sample. Total RNA was extracted from PBMCs with Trizol reagent, with at least 6 micrograms obtained per sample. Naive CD45RAhigh/CD27high T cell percentages were measured by flow cytometry on a PBMC aliquot from every donor. The data stem from a study of blood T cells in healthy people across ages (dated by TCRdb to 2014 to 2015). Background on the whole study: In model experiments, roughly one uniquely barcoded TCR beta cDNA molecule per two T cells was captured by template switching. To track age-related changes in TCR beta repertoire diversity, the study relied on deep sequencing normalized with unique cDNA molecular identifiers. The donors were divided into four age groups: young (average 16 years), middle-aged (about 40), aged (approximately 62) and long-lived (roughly 88). To avoid experimental bias, donors of different ages were randomly spread across the sequencing lanes. The study analyzed two additional independent replicas of 1 million unique cDNA reads from the same blood draw for two donors, one aged 18 to 30 and one aged 80 or older. Results the study describes overall, beyond this receptor: Donor CMV infection status was unknown, potentially confounding age-related changes in expanded clonotypes. Because profiling used bulk unsorted PBMCs, naive and antigen-experienced compartments could not be compared conclusively. A strong correlation was found between observed TCR beta diversity and the percentage of naive T cells measured by flow cytometry. Compared with the aged group, more naive CD4+ T cells, fewer expanded clones and increased TCR diversity were shown by the long-lived group, suggesting age selection. Total diversity estimates from one million sequenced T cells were considered lower bounds and underestimates. As age increased, observed TCR beta diversity per million T cells dropped in a roughly linear way, and a significant reduction was already evident by age 40.

Reading from cysteine to phenylalanine, the CDR3 counts 15 amino acids. The retained sequence is limited to the CDR3, 45 bases, with the frame set at the first base. Looking up the germline V gene (reference sequence) yields CDR1 MNHNY and CDR2 SVGAGI. A distance of 11 bases separates the germline ends of V and J, which lose 2 bases and 6 bases respectively. Sequencing was carried out using blood. This clonotype originated in a man aged 80 or over in good health. The rearrangement joined TRBV6-6 to TRBJ1-6, and the D gene may be TRBD1, 5 bases matching. The CDR3 is CASSYPGTLNSPLHF. Here is the DNA: TGTGCCAGCAGTTACCCCGGGACTCTTAATTCACCCCTCCACTTT.